Following are 8 T cell receptor beta chains from one sample sequenced in a study of shared clonotypes between healthy human individuals. TCRdb's table, derived via immunoSEQ multiplex PCR, lists solely in-frame clones and lacks some. The sample holds roughly 890,000 clones, 92% seen once. Naive CD8 cells lacked CD45RO and underwent positive selection for CCR7, leaving out terminally differentiated effector memory CD45RA+ cells. Sequenced material: naive CD8+ T cells sorted from blood. The receptor set was obtained from a man younger than 45 in good health.

V gene TRBV28 combines with J gene TRBJ2-1, with D unresolved. Germline assignment: CDR1 MDHEN and CDR2 SYDVKM. CDR3 length: 12 residues. Trimming took off 3 bases at V and 8 bases at J, with 8 bases between the two ends. For the CDR3, the DNA is TGTGCCAGCAGTTTTGAGGCGGATGAGCAGTTCTTC. It translates to CASSFEADEQFF.

The V and J genes are TRBV7-9 and TRBJ2-2; D may be TRBD2 (5 bases). V was pared by 1 base and J by 2 bases, with 11 bases between. This CDR3 region has 16 residues. Germline values: CDR1 SEHNR, CDR2 FQNEAQ (reference sequence). This CDR3 reads CASSLVGVTNTGELFF. The DNA of the CDR3 is TGTGCCAGCAGCTTAGTCGGGGTCACAAACACCGGGGAGCTGTTTTTT.

The gene calls are TRBV15 and TRBJ2-3; a weak D match, TRBD2 (5 bases). V was cut by 8 bases and J by 0 bases, with 18 bases left in between. Per germline, CDR1 LNHNV and CDR2 YYDKDF (reference sequence). This CDR3 spans 16 amino acids. CDR3: CATQKGSGTSTDTQYF. The CDR3 region has the DNA TGTGCCACCCAAAAGGGAAGCGGTACTAGCACAGATACGCAGTATTTT.

CDR3 amino acids: CASSLLFRTGRNTEAFF. CDR3 DNA sequence: TGTGCCAGCAGCTTACTCTTTCGGACAGGGAGGAACACTGAAGCTTTCTTT. The rearrangement joins TRBV7-9 to TRBJ1-1; 8 bases map to TRBD1. This CDR3 region has 17 residues. Losses at the gene ends were 2 bases for V and 1 base for J; bases not matched to a gene: 9. The germline V gene has CDR1 SEHNR and CDR2 FQNEAQ (reference sequence). Full variable domain (remainder filled in from reference TRBV7-9 and TRBJ1-1): DTGVSQNPRHKITKRGQNVTFRCDPISEHNRLYWYRQTLGQGPEFLTYFQNEAQLEKSRLLSDRFSAERPKGSFSTLEIQRTEQGDSAMYLCASSLLFRTGRNTEAFFGQGTRLTVV.

The chain links TRBV30 to TRBJ2-1, with D perhaps given as TRBD1 or TRBD2 (5 bases each). The CDR3 covers 14 residues. Trimming took 1 base from V and 5 from J, leaving 12 bases between them. In germline, CDR1 is GTSNPN, CDR2 SVGIG (reference sequence). CDR3 sequence: CAWSEGRGHNEQFF. The DNA for the CDR3 is TGTGCCTGGAGTGAGGGTCGGGGACACAATGAGCAGTTCTTC.

Comments on this clone: Other DNA variants within this sample encode the same CDR3. This chain joins TRBV27 and TRBJ1-1; weak D call: TRBD1 (5 bases). CDR1 and CDR2 (germline): MNHEY, SMNVEV (reference sequence). This CDR3 has 11 residues. The V end lost 4 bases, the J end lost 7 bases, and 7 bases lay between the germline ends. The chain's CDR3 is CASSWGDEAFF. The CDR3 nucleotides are TGTGCCAGCAGTTGGGGGGATGAAGCTTTCTTT.

The sample holds one count of this clone. This sequence joins TRBV29-1 and TRBJ2-3, with D unresolved. The V gene's germline CDR1 is SQVTM and CDR2 ANQGSEA. This CDR3 contains 13 residues. Trimming removed 4 bases at V and 2 bases at J, with 10 bases between. The CDR3 sequence is CSVVGVPTDTQYF. In DNA, the CDR3 is TGCAGCGTTGTCGGAGTCCCCACAGATACGCAGTATTTT.

The CDR3 here is CAWSHRDRGSYGYTF. The CDR3 coding sequence is TGTGCCTGGAGCCACCGGGACAGGGGATCCTATGGCTACACCTTC. The chain has TRBV30 and TRBJ1-2, with 10 positions matching TRBD1. The CDR3 is made up of 15 amino acids. With V trimmed by 3 bases and J by 4 bases, 8 bases remained unmatched. From germline, CDR1 is GTSNPN and CDR2 SVGIG (reference sequence).